The clone carrying this TCR beta chain has just a few counts. The target antigen is unknown. The data were obtained in a study of CD8+ T cells in alopecia areata. As for the study in general: People stayed on tofacitinib for 6 to 18 months, then stopped the drug for 6 months.

Trimming left V 0 bases short and J 7 bases short, with 2 bases between. The CDR3 has 11 residues. The germline V gene has CDR1 SGHNT and CDR2 YYREEE (reference sequence). In each case, RNA was isolated and then reverse transcribed into cDNA as the sequencing template. TCRdb's table, derived via immunoSEQ multiplex PCR, lists solely in-frame clones and lacks some. The table includes 150,000 to 200,000 clones, approximately 59% detected once. Findings of the study overall: For lesional scalp, especially alopecia totalis/universalis, clonality was higher than in normal scalp.

Treatment of the sample: oral pan-JAK inhibitor, 5-10 mg twice daily. The V call is TRBV5-4, the J call TRBJ1-3, with D unclear. The specimen was CD4+ T cells sorted from blood, collected between weeks 55 and 65, from a patient treated with tofacitinib. The TCR originated in a human donor with alopecia areata. The CDR3 region is CASSLANTIYF. CDR3 coding DNA: TGTGCCAGCAGCTTGGCGAACACCATATATTTT. Full variable domain (missing parts from reference TRBV5-4 and TRBJ1-3): ETGVTQSPTHLIKTRGQQVTLRCSSQSGHNTVSWYQQALGQGPQFIFQYYREEENGRGNFPPRFSGLQFPNYSSELNVNALELDDSALYLCASSLANTIYFGEGSWLTVV.